The 7 T cell receptor beta chains below come from one sample, sequenced in a study of blood T cell repertoires in COVID-19. Using immunoSEQ multiplex PCR, the repertoire was profiled, and TCRdb retains in-frame clones only, with some absent. Counted here are under 150,000 clones, around 80% occurring once; the ten biggest clones make up around 14%. The source material was peripheral blood. These receptors were taken from an elderly man with acute or convalescent COVID-19.

The chain links TRBV5-4 to TRBJ1-5; D perhaps matches TRBD1 (5 bases). Germline-derived CDR1 and CDR2 are SGHNT and YYREEE (reference sequence). The CDR3 is 12 residues long. The V end was cut by 4 bases, the J end by 8 bases, with 10 bases between. The CDR3 here is CASSVDSKPQHF. CDR3 bases: TGTGCCAGCAGCGTCGACAGCAAGCCCCAGCATTTT. Filled out from reference TRBV5-4 and TRBJ1-5, the complete variable domain reads ETGVTQSPTHLIKTRGQQVTLRCSSQSGHNTVSWYQQALGQGPQFIFQYYREEENGRGNFPPRFSGLQFPNYSSELNVNALELDDSALYLCASSVDSKPQHFGDGTRLSIL.

This clone appeared a few times. The rearrangement uses TRBV2 and TRBJ1-2; no reliable D call. Germline V lookup: CDR1 SNHLY, CDR2 FYNNEI. This CDR3 is built from 15 residues. V was trimmed by 2 bases and J by 2 bases, leaving 12 bases between them. CDR3 bases: TGTGCCAGCAGTGAAAAAAGTCTATTAAACTATGGCTACACCTTC. Its protein product is CASSEKSLLNYGYTF. Looking up the rest from reference TRBV2 and TRBJ1-2 gives the full variable domain: EPEVTQTPSHQVTQMGQEVILRCVPISNHLYFYWYRQILGQKVEFLVSFYNNEISEKSEIFDDQFSVERPDGSNFTLKIRSTKLEDSAMYFCASSEKSLLNYGYTFGSGTRLTVV.

The gene calls are TRBV24-1 and TRBJ1-2; D is uncertain. CDR1 is KGHDR, CDR2 SFDVKD, per germline. Trimming shortened V by 5 bases and J by 3 bases, and 9 bases separated the two germline ends. The CDR3 has 13 residues. The DNA for the CDR3 is TGTGCCACCAGTGCCCCTCCTGACTATGGCTACACCTTC. Protein product: CATSAPPDYGYTF.

The chain is built from TRBV10-3 and TRBJ2-7; TRBD1 matches at 7 bases. Germline assignment: CDR1 ENHRY and CDR2 SYGVKD. There are 13 residues in the CDR3. With V trimmed by 6 bases and J by 3 bases, 5 bases remained unmatched. The CDR3: CAIRPTGNYEQYF. CDR3 sequence (DNA): TGTGCCATCAGGCCGACAGGGAACTACGAGCAGTACTTC.

The rearrangement uses TRBV4-2 and TRBJ2-3; D is uncertain. V was cut by 6 bases and J by 3 bases, with 7 bases left in between. CDR3 length equals 12 residues. Germline CDR1 is LGHNA and CDR2 is YNFKEQ. The CDR3 sequence: CASRSVTDTQYF. In DNA, the CDR3 is TGTGCCAGCAGGTCCGTTACAGATACGCAGTATTTT.

In its sample, this clone was seen a few times. The rearrangement links TRBV28 to TRBJ1-6, with 7 bases lining up with TRBD1. Germline CDR1 reads MDHEN; CDR2 reads SYDVKM. This CDR3 is 16 amino acids long. The trim removed 6 bases at V and 0 bases at J, leaving 5 bases unmatched. The CDR3, as DNA: TGTGCCAGCAGGGCGACAGGGAACTCCTATAATTCACCCCTCCACTTT. It specifies CASRATGNSYNSPLHF.

The chain employs TRBV7-3 and TRBJ2-1; weak D call: TRBD1 (6 bases). This CDR3 is 16 amino acids long. Germline CDR1 SGHTA, CDR2 FQGTGA. V lost 5 bases and J lost 4, with 18 bases in between. The CDR3 here is CASSPNSARGYNEQFF. The CDR3 DNA reads as TGTGCCAGCAGCCCCAACTCGGCTAGGGGGTACAATGAGCAGTTCTTC.